A single TCR beta chain is shown here with its context. The antigen remains undetermined. Germline V gene lookup returns CDR1 KGHDR and CDR2 SFDVKD. CDR3 length equals 14 residues. Trimming took 9 bases from V and 5 from J; bases not matched to a gene: 7. Genomic DNA, the template, was used for profiling of the TCR beta VDJ and CDR3. One entry per CDR3 protein results from TCRdb running MiXCR on the reads. Among about 120,000 distinct CDR3 sequences, approximately 50% were seen once, and the ten largest hold roughly 32%. This record belongs to a study of CD8+CD57+ T cells in acquired aplastic anemia. Overall study findings and caveats: Patients and controls shared some 30 CD8+ CDR3 sequences, highly expressed in patients.

The authors sequenced patients whose flow cytometry had shown CD8+CD57+ cell expansion. This clonotype originated in a human donor with aplastic anemia. The chain is built from TRBV24-1 and TRBJ2-3; 10 bases are shared with TRBD2. The sample was sorted CD4+, CD8+, or CD8+CD57+ T cells (not recorded which) from PBMCs. The CDR3 DNA reads TGTGCCACCGCAGATAGACTAGCGGGAGATACGCAGTATTTT. Translated, it gives CATADRLAGDTQYF.